This T cell receptor beta chain was found in a study of CD8 T cells in ankylosing spondylitis. Worth noting for this clonotype: The antigen is not known.

Researchers built TCR beta libraries using quantitative 5'-RACE with molecular barcodes. TCRdb independently ran MiXCR on the 5' RACE reads; one entry per CDR3 protein. This sample yields about 33,000 distinct CDR3 sequences, of which around 14% are seen a single time; 30% to 40% belongs to the top ten. Study observations and caveats: Ankylosing spondylitis blood seemed to carry a telltale TCR beta motif made of fewer than ten highly homologous variants. The clones that were linked to disease were reported to be significantly enriched in matched synovial fluid samples from ankylosing spondylitis patients.

The germline V and J ends were trimmed by 3 bases and 5 bases, with 13 bases remaining between them. The germline CDR1 and CDR2 sequences are DFQATT and SNEGSKA (reference sequence). The CDR3 spans 13 residues. Sequencing was performed on blood. This TCR was recovered from a male donor with ankylosing spondylitis or in good health (not recorded which). The genes are TRBV20-1 and TRBJ2-5, with a tentative D call TRBD1 (6 bases). This chain's CDR3 is CSASLGARETQYF. The DNA for the CDR3 is TGCAGTGCTAGTTTGGGGGCGCGTGAGACCCAGTACTTC.